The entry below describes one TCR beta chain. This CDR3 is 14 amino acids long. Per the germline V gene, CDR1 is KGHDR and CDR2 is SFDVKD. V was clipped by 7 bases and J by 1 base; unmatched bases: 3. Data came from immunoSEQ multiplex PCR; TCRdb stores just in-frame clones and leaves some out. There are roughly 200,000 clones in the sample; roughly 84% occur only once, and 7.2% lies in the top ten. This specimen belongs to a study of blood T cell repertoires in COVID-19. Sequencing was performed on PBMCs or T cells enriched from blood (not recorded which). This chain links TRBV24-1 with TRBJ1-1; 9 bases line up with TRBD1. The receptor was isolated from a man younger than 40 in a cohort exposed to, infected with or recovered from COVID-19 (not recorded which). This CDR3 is CATRDRGPNTEAFF. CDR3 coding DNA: TGTGCCACCAGGGACAGGGGTCCGAACACTGAAGCTTTCTTT.